This T cell receptor (beta chain) was found in a study of cytomegalovirus exposure and HLA in healthy donors. The CDR3 loop spans 14 amino acids. In germline, CDR1 is MNHEY, CDR2 SVGAGI. Trimming shortened V by 2 bases and J by 3 bases, and 10 bases separated the two germline ends. 13 Jbeta primers and 60 Vbeta primers were used for the PCR. The table came from immunoSEQ multiplex PCR; TCRdb's copy has only in-frame clones and leaves some out. The repertoire holds some 100,000 clones, with approximately 80% as singletons. Study conclusions and caveats: In a later analysis, TCR beta V- and J-gene trimming showed a link to a missense DCLRE1C variant. Sequence variants that were highly shared formed a cluster that was likely a sequencing artifact.

Note on this clone: No antigen is known for it.

The sequenced material came from PBMCs. The chain has TRBV6-5 and TRBJ1-1; D remains unclear. The TCR originated in a woman aged 18 to 35 in good health and CMV-seronegative. In nucleotides, the CDR3 is TGTGCCAGCAGTTACGACGGGTCAGACACTGAAGCTTTCTTT. As protein: CASSYDGSDTEAFF.